The T cell receptor (beta chain) under discussion was sequenced for a study of shared clonotypes between healthy human individuals. Study overall: Researchers assigned three CD4 naive, three CD4 memory, two CD8 naive and one CD8 memory plate to each donor.

As defined, naive CD8 cells were CD45RO-negative and positively selected for CCR7, with terminally differentiated effector memory CD45RA+ cells excluded. This CDR3 comprises 15 residues. The V end was cut by 0 bases, the J end by 1 base, with 9 bases between. Germline values: CDR1 SGHDN, CDR2 FVKESK. This table comes from immunoSEQ multiplex PCR, and its TCRdb copy is limited to in-frame clones, with some not included. The sample includes about 2.1 million clones, about 93% seen only once; the top ten take about 1.7%. Comments on this clone: The antigen remains unidentified.

Points from the study as a whole: The study found about 4.6% of naive CD4 clonotypes shared across a handful of donors. Sampling covered nothing but blood. Tissue TCR repertoires likely differ from those found in blood. Non-shared clonotypes displayed generation probabilities falling below those of clonotypes present in all four donors.

The rearrangement links TRBV14 to TRBJ1-1; D gene unclear. The sequencing sample was made of naive CD8+ T cells from PBMCs. The TCR comes from a man aged 18 to 30 in good health. Some clones in this sample may be carry-over from other donors' samples. CDR3 nucleotide sequence: TGTGCCAGCAGCCAAGATCACGCCTCGAACACTGAAGCTTTCTTT. It yields the protein CASSQDHASNTEAFF.